This T cell receptor (beta chain) emerged from a study of OX40 agonist ivuxolimab in advanced cancers. Study-level information: From roughly 20 to 90 years was the age range, with a mean of about 54 years, and about 83% were male.

To note about this clone: Its antigen is not known.

Study observations and caveats: Antigen targets of the expanded peripheral T cells went undetermined. Among the least clonally expanded were partial responders at 0.1-3.0 mg/kg.

TCRdb's copy holds only in-frame clones and misses some; the assay was immunoSEQ multiplex PCR. Of about 90,000 clones in the sample, approximately 85% were seen once. This receptor was taken from an adult with an advanced solid tumor such as melanoma, head and neck, liver or kidney cancer. This specimen consisted of CD4+ or CD8+ T cells sorted from blood, obtained in a trial of the OX40 agonist ivuxolimab.

The CDR3 sequence is CASTLQRAGGRTDTQYF. The CDR3 nucleotides read TGTGCCAGCACCCTACAGCGAGCGGGGGGGCGTACAGATACGCAGTATTTT. The J gene is TRBJ2-3, the V gene TRBV5-4; 10 positions agree with TRBD2. Germline V gives CDR1 SGHNT, CDR2 YYREEE (reference sequence). The CDR3 has 17 residues. The J segment lost 3 bases and the V segment lost 6 bases, leaving 13 bases of the junction unmatched.